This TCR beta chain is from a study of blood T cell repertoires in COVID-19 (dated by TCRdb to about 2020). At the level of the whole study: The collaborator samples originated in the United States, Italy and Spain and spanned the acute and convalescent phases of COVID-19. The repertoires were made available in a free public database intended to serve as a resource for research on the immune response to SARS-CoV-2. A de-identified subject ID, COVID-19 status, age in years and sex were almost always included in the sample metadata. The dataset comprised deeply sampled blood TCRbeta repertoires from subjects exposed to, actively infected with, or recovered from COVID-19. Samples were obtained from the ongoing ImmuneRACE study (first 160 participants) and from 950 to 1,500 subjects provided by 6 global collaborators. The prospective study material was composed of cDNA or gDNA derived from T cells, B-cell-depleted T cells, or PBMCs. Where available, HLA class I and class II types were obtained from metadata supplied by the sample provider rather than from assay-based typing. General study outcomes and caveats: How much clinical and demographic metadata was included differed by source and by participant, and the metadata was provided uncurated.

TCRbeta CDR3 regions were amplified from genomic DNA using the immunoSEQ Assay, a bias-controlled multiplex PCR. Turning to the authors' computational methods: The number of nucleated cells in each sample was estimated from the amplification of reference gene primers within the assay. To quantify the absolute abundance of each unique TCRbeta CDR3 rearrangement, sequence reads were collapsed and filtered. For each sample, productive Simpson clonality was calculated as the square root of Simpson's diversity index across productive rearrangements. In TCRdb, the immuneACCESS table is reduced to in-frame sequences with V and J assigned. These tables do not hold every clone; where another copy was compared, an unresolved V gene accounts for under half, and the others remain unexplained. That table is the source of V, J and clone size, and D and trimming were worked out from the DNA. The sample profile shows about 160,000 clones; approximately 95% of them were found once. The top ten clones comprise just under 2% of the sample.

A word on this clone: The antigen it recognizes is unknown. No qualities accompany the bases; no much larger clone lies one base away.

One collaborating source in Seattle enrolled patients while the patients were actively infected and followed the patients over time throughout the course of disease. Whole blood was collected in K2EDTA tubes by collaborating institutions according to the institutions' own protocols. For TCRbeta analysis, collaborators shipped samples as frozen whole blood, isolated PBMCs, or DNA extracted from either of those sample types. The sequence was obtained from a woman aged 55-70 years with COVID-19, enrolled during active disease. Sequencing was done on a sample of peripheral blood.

The sequenced DNA is TGTGCCAGCAGTTATGGACAGGGGGCCTACGAGCAGTACTTC. Translated, it reads CASSYGQGAYEQYF. In this chain, TRBV6-2 or TRBV6-3 is recombined with TRBJ2-7; TRBD1 fits 10 bases in the junction. The CDR3 runs 14 amino acids, cysteine and phenylalanine included. Left in the record is the CDR3 DNA by itself, 42 bases read in frame from the first base. Trimmed from V: 3 bases; trimmed from J: 2 bases; junction bases lacking a gene match: 1. The germline V gene sets CDR1 to MNHEY and CDR2 to SVGEGT.